What follows are 14 T cell receptor beta chains derived from one specimen sequenced in a study of long-term antiretroviral therapy in people with HIV. The libraries were made with immunoSEQ v3.0 at survey level. Produced via immunoSEQ multiplex PCR; TCRdb's table is partial and in-frame only. The table records thousands of clones, about four fifths of them present only once. The material sequenced was unsorted PBMCs, taken 0.1 years after starting antiretroviral therapy. The receptors shown here come from a middle-aged man with HIV.

V gene TRBV5-6 combines with J gene TRBJ1-5, with 11 positions matching TRBD1. The CDR3 covers 14 residues. The V and J ends lost 4 bases and 7 bases, in that order; junction bases with no gene match: 4. CDR1 and CDR2 (germline): SGHDT, YYEEEE. This CDR3 is CASSDGTGGQPQHF. CDR3 DNA: TGTGCCAGCAGCGATGGGACAGGGGGGCAGCCCCAGCATTTT.

The genes are TRBV7-9 and TRBJ2-7; 9 nucleotides align to TRBD1. This CDR3 region has 15 residues. J gave up 6 bases and V 5 bases, and 11 bases lay outside the gene matches. The germline gives CDR1 SEHNR, CDR2 FQNEAQ (reference sequence). CDR3 loop: CASSNGWDREIEQYF. CDR3 bases: TGTGCCAGCAGCAATGGCTGGGACAGGGAAATCGAGCAGTACTTC.

The genes are TRBV7-3 and TRBJ2-7, with 9 bases that match TRBD1. Germline CDR1 is SGHTA and CDR2 is FQGTGA. V shed 3 bases, J shed 3 bases, and the junction held 0 bases outside the gene matches. The CDR3 is 13 amino acids. CDR3: CASSLTGGYEQYF. DNA for the CDR3: TGTGCCAGCAGCTTGACAGGGGGCTACGAGCAGTACTTC.

J is TRBJ2-1 and V is TRBV7-6; the D is unclear. Germline loops: CDR1 SGHVS, CDR2 FNYEAQ. The CDR3 covers 12 residues. Trimming stripped 2 bases from V and 5 bases from J, with 4 bases between. CDR3 nucleotide sequence: TGTGCCAGCAGCTTACCTGACAATGAGCAGTTCTTC. Residues: CASSLPDNEQFF.

The chain has TRBV6-5 and TRBJ1-2; D may be TRBD1 (6 bases). The CDR3 is 16 residues long. Trimming pared 2 bases from V and 3 bases from J, leaving 16 bases between. Germline assignment: CDR1 MNHEY and CDR2 SVGAGI. DNA for the CDR3: TGTGCCAGCAGTTACCACCGGACAGATCCGCACTATGGCTACACCTTC. Residues: CASSYHRTDPHYGYTF.

J is TRBJ1-4 and V is TRBV6-5; D gene unclear. Looked up from germline, CDR1 is MNHEY and CDR2 is SVGAGI. The CDR3 is made up of 16 amino acids. The germline V and J ends were trimmed by 3 bases and 4 bases, with 15 bases remaining between them. The CDR3 region is CASSYWGSGVNEKLFF. The CDR3 region has the DNA TGTGCCAGCAGTTATTGGGGTTCGGGTGTTAATGAAAAACTGTTTTTT.

The V and J genes are TRBV25-1 and TRBJ2-3; D gene uncertain. V lost 3 bases and J 6 bases, leaving 13 bases between the germline ends. The CDR3 consists of 14 residues. In germline, CDR1 is MGHDK, CDR2 SYGVNS. The CDR3 region has the DNA TGTGCCAGCAGTGAGCGTCCGGCAGCTGATACGCAGTATTTT. Its protein product is CASSERPAADTQYF.

This chain joins TRBV7-9 and TRBJ1-2; 9 bases line up with TRBD1. The germline gives CDR1 SEHNR, CDR2 FQNEAQ (reference sequence). Unmatched junction bases numbered 13, after V lost 8 bases and J lost 6 bases. The length of the CDR3 is 15 residues. The CDR3: CASEPQRDRVHGYTF. Written as DNA, the CDR3 is TGTGCCAGCGAGCCCCAACGGGACAGGGTGCATGGCTACACCTTC.

The rearrangement uses TRBV29-1 and TRBJ1-6; 9 bases map to TRBD1. Trimming cost V 7 bases and J 7 bases; bases outside gene matches: 5. CDR1 and CDR2 (germline): SQVTM, ANQGSEA. This CDR3 is built from 13 residues. This CDR3 is CSARTGDNSPLHF. CDR3 nucleotides: TGCAGCGCCAGGACAGGGGACAATTCACCCCTCCACTTT.

The genes are TRBV28 and TRBJ2-1; perhaps TRBD2 as D (5 bases). V lost 0 bases and J lost 6, with 9 bases in between. Germline V gene data show CDR1 as MDHEN and CDR2 as SYDVKM. The CDR3 has 14 residues. The CDR3 reads CASSLWQLGNEQFF. In DNA form, the CDR3 reads TGTGCCAGCAGTTTATGGCAACTAGGCAATGAGCAGTTCTTC.

The chain uses TRBV28 and TRBJ1-2, with unresolved D. Germline CDR1 MDHEN, CDR2 SYDVKM. The CDR3 runs 16 residues. Between the trimmed V and J ends, which lost 6 bases and 3 bases, there was a span of 20 bases. The CDR3 reads CASRSSRAAGYYGYTF. In nucleotides, the CDR3 is TGTGCCAGCAGATCATCCCGGGCCGCGGGCTACTATGGCTACACCTTC.

The rearrangement uses TRBV5-1 and TRBJ2-1; TRBD2 aligns across 13 bases. The CDR3 loop spans 17 amino acids. Germline values: CDR1 SGHRS, CDR2 YFSETQ. V gave up 1 base and J gave up 10 bases; unmatched junction bases: 11. This CDR3 is CASSLQTVGLAGDEQFF. CDR3 DNA sequence: TGCGCCAGCAGCTTGCAGACTGTAGGACTAGCGGGGGACGAGCAGTTCTTC. Based on the CDR3 plus reference TRBV5-1 and TRBJ2-1, the full variable domain is KAGVTQTPRYLIKTRGQQVTLSCSPISGHRSVSWYQQTPGQGLQFLFEYFSETQRNKGNFPGRFSGRQFSNSRSEMNVSTLELGDSALYLCASSLQTVGLAGDEQFFGPGTRLTVL.

The chain recombines TRBV11-2 with TRBJ2-7; no reliable D call. The CDR3 consists of 15 residues. From germline, CDR1 is SGHAT and CDR2 FQNNGV. V lost 0 bases and J lost 0, with 9 bases in between. The CDR3 DNA is TGTGCCAGCAGCTTAGACCGGGTCCCCTCCTACGAGCAGTACTTC. This sequence encodes CASSLDRVPSYEQYF. The complete variable domain, with remaining parts taken from reference TRBV11-2 and TRBJ2-7, reads EAGVAQSPRYKIIEKRQSVAFWCNPISGHATLYWYQQILGQGPKLLIQFQNNGVVDDSQLPKDRFSAERLKGVDSTLKIQPAKLEDSAVYLCASSLDRVPSYEQYFGPGTRLTVT.

The chain has TRBV6-5 and TRBJ1-2; TRBD1 is a possible D gene (5 bases). The CDR3 has 13 residues. Trimming shortened V by 6 bases and J by 4 bases, and 12 bases separated the two germline ends. The V gene's germline CDR1 is MNHEY and CDR2 SVGAGI. CDR3 in DNA: TGTGCCAGCAGATACGGGGACTTCTATGGCTACACCTTC. This codes for CASRYGDFYGYTF.